This TCR beta chain was retrieved from a study of T cell changes during pregnancy in multiple sclerosis. The data were produced by immunoSEQ multiplex PCR, yet TCRdb's version contains in-frame clones alone and is incomplete. Of about 51,000 clones in the sample, approximately 94% are singletons; the top ten hold roughly 0.58%. CDR3 length: 14 residues. Trimming left V 4 bases short and J 3 bases short, with 10 bases between. The V gene's germline CDR1 is SNHLY and CDR2 FYNNEI. Sequenced material: CD4+ T cells from peripheral blood mononuclear cells, taken in the second trimester of pregnancy. The chain recombines TRBV2 with TRBJ1-5, with unresolved D. This clonotype was obtained from a female donor with multiple sclerosis, enrolled in a pregnancy study. Here the CDR3 DNA reads TGTGCCAGCAGTGGGGCGTTAAACAATCAGCCCCAGCATTTT. Amino acid sequence: CASSGALNNQPQHF.